The rows below give T cell receptor beta chains drawn from one sample of a study of T cell responses to AZD1222 COVID-19 vaccine. TCRdb's copy holds only in-frame clones and misses some; the assay was immunoSEQ multiplex PCR. The data show roughly 150,000 clones, roughly 90% seen once. Sequenced material: peripheral blood, taken on day 0 of AZD1222 vaccination. All receptors derive from an adult in good health. The CDR3 runs from the conserved cysteine through the conserved F or W. D genes are given only for firm matches. Some rows mark clone size as missing; the rest say once, few, many or name a class of expanded clone.

V gene: TRBV7-2
clone size: -
D gene: -
J gene: TRBJ2-3
CDR3 DNA: TGTGCCAGCAGCTCGGTGTTTTCTAGCACAGATACGCAGTATTTT
CDR3 protein: CASSSVFSSTDTQYF

V gene: TRBV5-1
clone size: few
D gene: -
J gene: TRBJ2-7
CDR3 DNA: TGCGCCAGCAGCTTGGAACTAGTGGACTACGAGCAGTACTTC
CDR3 protein: CASSLELVDYEQYF

V gene: TRBV7-2
clone size: -
D gene: TRBD1
J gene: TRBJ1-6
CDR3 DNA: TGTGCCAGCAGCTCCCCGGGACAGGGCAATTCACCCCTCCACTTT
CDR3 protein: CASSSPGQGNSPLHF

V gene: TRBV5-1
clone size: few
D gene: -
J gene: TRBJ2-3
CDR3 DNA: TGCGCCAGCCAGGACAGACGATCTAGCACAGATACGCAGTATTTT
CDR3 protein: CASQDRRSSTDTQYF

V gene: TRBV9
clone size: -
D gene: -
J gene: TRBJ2-1
CDR3 DNA: TGTGCCAGCAGCGTAGGGGGACGGCTAGGTGGGTCCAATGAGCAGTTCTTC
CDR3 protein: CASSVGGRLGGSNEQFF

V gene: TRBV7-3
clone size: -
D gene: -
J gene: TRBJ2-2
CDR3 DNA: TGTGCCAGCAGACCCTCGGCGGGGTTAACCTCATCGGGGGAGCTGTTTTTT
CDR3 protein: CASRPSAGLTSSGELFF

V gene: TRBV19
clone size: -
D gene: -
J gene: TRBJ1-2
CDR3 DNA: TGTGCCAGTATCGGGTGGCTCAAGAATAACTATGGCTACACCTTC
CDR3 protein: CASIGWLKNNYGYTF

V gene: TRBV11-2
clone size: -
D gene: -
J gene: TRBJ2-5
CDR3 DNA: TGTGCCAGCAGCCTGACAGGTGGTGACCAGTACTTC
CDR3 protein: CASSLTGGDQYF

V gene: TRBV3-1/TRBV3-2
clone size: -
D gene: -
J gene: TRBJ2-7
CDR3 DNA: TGTGCCAGCAGCCAATGGCAGTACGAGCAGTACTTC
CDR3 protein: CASSQWQYEQYF

V gene: TRBV2
clone size: -
D gene: -
J gene: TRBJ1-5
CDR3 DNA: -
CDR3 protein: CASSTSDRVVSQPQHF

V gene: TRBV7-3
clone size: -
D gene: -
J gene: TRBJ2-1
CDR3 DNA: TGTGCCAGCAGCCCCGACAGGCTTCGGTCCTACAATGAGCAGTTCTTC
CDR3 protein: CASSPDRLRSYNEQFF

V gene: TRBV7-9
clone size: -
D gene: -
J gene: TRBJ2-7
CDR3 DNA: TGTGCCAGCAGCTTTGAAGACAGTCGAGTCGAGCAGTACTTC
CDR3 protein: CASSFEDSRVEQYF

V gene: TRBV29-1
clone size: -
D gene: -
J gene: TRBJ1-2
CDR3 DNA: TGCAGCGTTGAAGAACCGGTAACAGCTAACTATGGCTACACCTTC
CDR3 protein: CSVEEPVTANYGYTF

V gene: TRBV7-8
clone size: -
D gene: -
J gene: TRBJ2-6
CDR3 DNA: TGTGCCAGCAGCTTAGGGAGCTCTGGGGCCAACGTCCTGACTTTC
CDR3 protein: CASSLGSSGANVLTF

V gene: TRBV12-3/TRBV12-4
clone size: -
D gene: TRBD1
J gene: TRBJ1-2
CDR3 DNA: TGTGCCAGCAGTTTAGACAGGGGTGGCTACACCTTC
CDR3 protein: CASSLDRGGYTF

V gene: TRBV27
clone size: -
D gene: -
J gene: TRBJ2-5
CDR3 DNA: TGTGCCAGCTCCCGGGGGAGCTTCCCAGGGGCCCAGTACTTC
CDR3 protein: CASSRGSFPGAQYF